This TCR beta chain comes out of a study of graft-versus-host responses after intestinal transplantation. Study conclusions and caveats: Among recipient marrow samples, GvH clones were found; some appeared first in ileum or blood.

The CDR3 contains 13 residues. With 5 bases removed from V and 0 bases from J, the gap between germline ends came to 7 bases. The germline V gene encodes CDR1 SEHNR and CDR2 FQNEAQ (reference sequence). The assay was immunoSEQ multiplex PCR, and TCRdb's table has in-frame clones only and misses some. Of 80,000 to 85,000 clones in the sample, roughly 91% were seen once. As regards this clone: What it binds is unknown.

This clonotype was sampled from a human donor who received an intestinal transplant. This chain links TRBV7-9 with TRBJ1-2; no clear D gene. The source was unstimulated CD4+ T cells sorted from spleen or lymph node cells, collected before intestinal transplant. CDR3 nucleotides: TGTGCCAGCAGCAGTACAACTAACTATGGCTACACCTTC. Translating gives CASSSTTNYGYTF. Together with reference TRBV7-9 and TRBJ1-2, the CDR3 gives the full variable domain: DTGVSQNPRHKITKRGQNVTFRCDPISEHNRLYWYRQTLGQGPEFLTYFQNEAQLEKSRLLSDRFSAERPKGSFSTLEIQRTEQGDSAMYLCASSSTTNYGYTFGSGTRLTVV.